This is a list of T cell receptor beta chains from one sample in a study of shared clonotypes between healthy human individuals. The protocol was immunoSEQ multiplex PCR, while the TCRdb copy is restricted to in-frame clones and leaves out a portion. The table records about 2.2 million clones, around 95% of them present only once. Sequenced input: naive CD8+ T cells from PBMCs. All receptors derive from a man aged 18-30 years in good health. Some clones in this sample may be carry-over from other donors' samples. Both conserved end residues are part of each CDR3. A D gene is named only where the DNA matches it firmly. The size entry is marked missing in some rows and otherwise reads once, few, many or a size class.

>TRBV27|-|16|TRBD2|TRBJ2-1
CASSLIAGATNNEQFF
TGTGCCAGCAGCCTAATAGCGGGAGCCACTAACAATGAGCAGTTCTTC
>TRBV9|-|16|-|TRBJ1-1
CASSVGRTAKNTEAFF
TGTGCCAGCAGCGTAGGAAGGACGGCCAAGAACACTGAAGCTTTCTTT
>TRBV19|once|13|TRBD1|TRBJ1-1
CASSPRTGFEAFF
TGTGCCAGTAGTCCTCGGACAGGGTTTGAAGCTTTCTTT
>TRBV10-3|-|15|-|TRBJ2-7
CAISESELSSYEQYF
TGTGCCATCAGTGAGTCGGAATTGAGCTCCTACGAGCAGTACTTC
>TRBV5-6|-|18|-|TRBJ2-3
CASSFKRTNLLRTDTQYF
TGTGCCAGCAGCTTTAAGCGGACTAATCTACTCCGCACAGATACGCAGTATTTT
>TRBV7-9|-|15|-|TRBJ1-1
CASLGRGGGNTEAFF
TGTGCCAGCTTAGGCAGGGGCGGTGGAAACACTGAAGCTTTCTTT
>TRBV2|-|12|-|TRBJ2-7
CASNLLEYEQYF
TGTGCCAGCAACCTACTAGAGTACGAGCAGTACTTC
>TRBV13|-|16|TRBD1|TRBJ2-7
CASSLDAGTGDYEQYF
TGTGCCAGCAGCTTAGATGCCGGGACAGGGGACTACGAGCAGTACTTC
>TRBV20-1|-|9|-|TRBJ1-2
CSATGDYTF
TGCAGTGCTACGGGGGACTACACCTTC
>TRBV7-2|-|17|-|TRBJ1-2
CASSLAFYGENWYGYTF
TGTGCCAGCAGCTTAGCATTTTATGGGGAGAATTGGTATGGCTACACCTTC
>TRBV28|-|13|-|TRBJ2-5
CASSLGGEETQYF
TGTGCCAGCAGTTTAGGGGGAGAAGAGACCCAGTACTTC
>TRBV7-9|once|15|-|TRBJ2-7
CASSLKRDGNYEQYF
TGTGCCAGCAGCTTGAAAAGGGACGGCAACTACGAGCAGTACTTC
>TRBV7-9|-|15|-|TRBJ1-1
CASSSLGGSETEAFF
TGTGCCAGCAGCTCCCTAGGGGGGTCCGAAACTGAAGCTTTCTTT
>TRBV14|-|17|-|TRBJ2-1
CASSAGTGFAGNNEQFF
TGTGCCAGCAGCGCCGGAACGGGCTTCGCGGGGAACAATGAGCAGTTCTTC
>TRBV9|-|18|-|TRBJ1-3
CASSVSWSGRNSGNTIYF
TGTGCCAGCAGCGTAAGTTGGTCAGGACGCAACTCTGGAAACACCATATATTTT
>TRBV27|-|13|-|TRBJ2-1
CASSQSSGGRQFF
TGTGCCAGCAGTCAATCGTCGGGGGGCCGGCAGTTCTTC
>TRBV15|-|18|-|TRBJ2-1
CATSSPTFHTGSYNEQFF
TGTGCCACCAGCAGTCCCACCTTTCACACGGGCTCCTACAATGAGCAGTTCTTC
>TRBV9|-|15|-|TRBJ2-5
CASSKGGGQQETQYF
TGTGCCAGCAGCAAAGGAGGGGGACAGCAAGAGACCCAGTACTTC
>TRBV7-9|-|15|-|TRBJ1-1
CASISEGGVFTEAFF
TGTGCCAGCATCTCGGAGGGTGGGGTATTCACTGAAGCTTTCTTT
>TRBV10-3|once|13|-|TRBJ1-2
CAISEGIVGGYTF
TGTGCCATCAGCGAGGGTATAGTAGGTGGCTACACCTTC
>TRBV4-3|-|17|TRBD2|TRBJ2-1
CASSQDPRTSGRDEQFF
TGCGCCAGCAGCCAAGATCCTCGGACTAGCGGGAGGGATGAGCAGTTCTTC
>TRBV28|-|15|TRBD2|TRBJ2-7
CASSSRGGESYEQYF
TGTGCCAGCAGTTCCCGGGGGGGGGAGTCCTACGAGCAGTACTTC
>TRBV7-3|-|13|-|TRBJ1-1
CASSFHGNTEAFF
TGTGCCAGCAGCTTCCACGGGAACACTGAAGCTTTCTTT
>TRBV27|-|14|-|TRBJ2-7
CASSIRVGSYEQYF
TGTGCCAGCAGTATCAGAGTGGGGTCCTACGAGCAGTACTTC
>TRBV29-1|once|13|-|TRBJ2-7
CSVEGGNPYEQYF
TGCAGCGTTGAAGGGGGAAACCCCTACGAGCAGTACTTC
>TRBV6-8|-|16|TRBD2|TRBJ2-2
CAGVIAGTRNTGELFF
TGTGCCGGAGTTATAGCGGGGACCAGGAACACCGGGGAGCTGTTTTTT
>TRBV7-9|-|15|TRBD1|TRBJ2-3
CASSDGTGGTDTQYF
TGTGCCAGCAGCGACGGGACAGGAGGCACAGATACGCAGTATTTT
>TRBV6-1|-|14|-|TRBJ2-7
CASSEARRPYEQYF
TGTGCCAGCAGTGAAGCGCGGCGCCCCTACGAGCAGTACTTC
>TRBV5-1|-|14|-|TRBJ1-2
CASVGPAPDYGYTF
TGCGCCAGCGTGGGGCCCGCACCTGATTATGGCTACACCTTC
>TRBV29-1|-|12|-|TRBJ1-1
CSVDFGNTEAFF
TGCAGCGTTGATTTTGGGAACACTGAAGCTTTCTTT
>TRBV28|-|14|-|TRBJ2-3
CASKGRSSTDTQYF
TGTGCCAGCAAGGGCAGGTCTAGCACAGATACGCAGTATTTT
>TRBV19|-|15|-|TRBJ2-1
CASSILTGPYNEQFF
TGTGCCAGTAGTATCCTCACGGGGCCTTACAATGAGCAGTTCTTC
>TRBV27|-|15|TRBD1|TRBJ2-2
CASSLRDRVAGELFF
TGTGCCAGCAGTTTACGGGACAGGGTGGCCGGGGAGCTGTTTTTT
>TRBV9|-|15|TRBD1|TRBJ1-2
CASSWGQGALYGYTF
TGTGCCAGCAGTTGGGGACAGGGGGCCCTGTATGGCTACACCTTC
>TRBV5-1|-|16|-|TRBJ2-1
CASSDPGTKAYNEQFF
TGCGCCAGCAGCGATCCCGGGACGAAGGCCTACAATGAGCAGTTCTTC
>TRBV5-6|-|15|-|TRBJ1-2
CASSLGDGPNYGYTF
TGTGCCAGCAGTTTGGGGGACGGACCTAACTATGGCTACACCTTC
>TRBV7-9|-|18|-|TRBJ2-3
CASSLKGTRAGGTDTQYF
TGTGCCAGCAGCTTAAAAGGGACAAGGGCCGGGGGCACAGATACGCAGTATTTT
>TRBV7-8|-|16|TRBD1|TRBJ2-5
CASSLGTGWAQETQYF
TGTGCCAGCAGCTTAGGGACAGGTTGGGCCCAAGAGACCCAGTACTTC
>TRBV10-2|once|11|TRBD1|TRBJ2-5
CASTDRGTQYF
TGCGCCAGCACCGACAGGGGTACCCAGTACTTC
>TRBV7-6|-|16|-|TRBJ2-6
CASSLEGYSGANVLTF
TGTGCCAGCAGCTTAGAAGGGTACTCTGGGGCCAACGTCCTGACTTTC
>TRBV19|-|15|TRBD1|TRBJ1-3
CASSMTGFPGNTIYF
TGTGCCAGTAGTATGACAGGGTTTCCTGGAAACACCATATATTTT
>TRBV7-9|-|18|TRBD2|TRBJ2-3
CASSSPVAGGPNTDTQYF
TGTGCCAGCAGCTCCCCAGTTGCGGGAGGGCCTAACACAGATACGCAGTATTTT
>TRBV5-4|-|18|TRBD2|TRBJ2-3
CASSLRLQRESITDTQYF
TGTGCCAGCAGCTTAAGGTTGCAGCGGGAGTCAATCACAGATACGCAGTATTTT
>TRBV10-3|-|13|TRBD2|TRBJ2-7
CAISESIMSGRDF
TGTGCCATCAGTGAGTCGATAATGTCAGGGAGGGACTTC
>TRBV4-1|once|16|-|TRBJ2-7
CASSHPESSEGYEQYF
TGCGCCAGCAGCCACCCGGAAAGTAGTGAGGGCTACGAGCAGTACTTC
>TRBV7-8|once|10|-|TRBJ2-3
CATSTDTQYF
TGTGCCACCAGCACAGATACGCAGTATTTT
>TRBV27|-|15|TRBD2|TRBJ2-1
CASSTYSGAFNEQFF
TGTGCCAGCAGCACCTATAGCGGGGCCTTTAATGAGCAGTTCTTC
>TRBV27|once|15|-|TRBJ1-3
CASSPRKSLGNTIYF
TGTGCCAGCAGTCCCCGGAAAAGCTTGGGAAACACCATATATTTT
>TRBV15|-|15|TRBD2|TRBJ2-1
CATSDGRAPYNEQFF
TGTGCCACCAGCGACGGGAGGGCCCCCTACAATGAGCAGTTCTTC